This T cell receptor (beta chain) appears in the sequencing data of a study of T cell responses to AZD1222 COVID-19 vaccine. The CDR3 extends over 18 amino acids. V lost 7 bases to trimming and J lost 2 bases; unmatched junction nucleotides: 14. Germline V gene lookup returns CDR1 SNHLY and CDR2 FYNNEI. Data came from immunoSEQ multiplex PCR; TCRdb stores just in-frame clones and leaves some out. Seen here are tens of thousands of clones, 89% observed once, and the top ten hold approximately 9.3%. This clonotype originated in an adult who received the AZD1222 COVID-19 vaccine. The V and J genes are TRBV2 and TRBJ1-3; TRBD1 aligns across 10 bases. The specimen comprised peripheral blood, sampled 28 days after the second AZD1222 dose. The CDR3 is CASTKRGTGVVAGNTIYF. The CDR3 coding sequence is TGTGCCAGCACTAAACGGGGGACAGGGGTCGTAGCTGGAAACACCATATATTTT.